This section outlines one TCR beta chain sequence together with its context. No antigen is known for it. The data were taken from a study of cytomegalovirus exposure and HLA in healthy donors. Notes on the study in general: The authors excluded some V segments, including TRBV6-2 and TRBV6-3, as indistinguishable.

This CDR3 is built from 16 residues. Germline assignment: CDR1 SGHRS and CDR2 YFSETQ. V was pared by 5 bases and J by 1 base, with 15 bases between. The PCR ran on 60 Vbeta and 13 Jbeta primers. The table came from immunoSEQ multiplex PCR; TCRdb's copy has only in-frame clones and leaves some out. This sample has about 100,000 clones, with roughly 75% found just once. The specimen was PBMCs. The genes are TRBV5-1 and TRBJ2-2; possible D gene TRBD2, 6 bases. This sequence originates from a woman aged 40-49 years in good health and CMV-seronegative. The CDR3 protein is CASSRQAGRNTGELFF. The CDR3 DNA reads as TGCGCCAGCAGTCGGCAGGCGGGGCGGAACACCGGGGAGCTGTTTTTT.